This entry lists 9 T cell receptor beta chains sequenced from one sample in a study of beta chain features in type 1 diabetes. Reverse transcription of all isolated RNA meant that expressed TCRB transcripts were sequenced. Generated by immunoSEQ multiplex PCR, the TCRdb table keeps only in-frame clones and is missing some. The table records 95,000 to 150,000 clones, about 18% of them present only once. Study-wide points: Among all four CD4+ subsets, Type 1 diabetes patients had TCRB CDR3s that were moderately but significantly shorter.

Their antigens remain unidentified. Input material: central memory CD4+ T cells from blood. Receptor source: a man aged 18 to 29 with type 1 diabetes.

This clone was observed a few times. The identical CDR3 is also encoded by other nucleotide sequences in the sample. V and J are TRBV5-6 and TRBJ1-5; weak D call: TRBD1 (5 bases). The CDR3 spans 14 residues. Germline CDR1 and CDR2: SGHDT and YYEEEE. V lost 4 bases and J 4 bases, leaving 12 bases between the germline ends. The CDR3 reads CASSAGRSNQPQHF. CDR3 in DNA: TGTGCCAGCAGCGCGGGGCGTTCAAATCAGCCCCAGCATTTT.

The V gene is TRBV13, the J gene TRBJ2-3, with D possibly TRBD2 on 5 matching bases. V gave up 4 bases and J gave up 4 bases, with 21 bases separating them. The germline gives CDR1 PRHDT, CDR2 FYEKMQ (reference sequence). The CDR3 is 17 amino acids. The CDR3, as DNA: TGTGCCAGCAGCTCGTCGTTTTCGGGAAGAGGATCAGATACGCAGTATTTT. It codes for CASSSSFSGRGSDTQYF.

V gene TRBV20-1 combines with J gene TRBJ2-3; D not resolved. Trimming took off 6 bases at V and 3 bases at J, with 7 bases between the two ends. This CDR3 is built from 11 residues. Germline assignment: CDR1 DFQATT and CDR2 SNEGSKA (reference sequence). CDR3 DNA: TGCAGTGCGCCGGTTACAGATACGCAGTATTTT. Translated, it gives CSAPVTDTQYF.

This clone was seen a few times. The rearrangement links TRBV2 to TRBJ1-2; 8 bases match TRBD1. This CDR3 region has 14 residues. J gave up 3 bases and V 7 bases, and 7 bases lay outside the gene matches. The germline V gene encodes CDR1 SNHLY and CDR2 FYNNEI. CDR3: CASIVTGVDYGYTF. Here the CDR3 DNA reads TGTGCCAGCATTGTGACAGGGGTTGACTATGGCTACACCTTC.

This clone turned up a few times. The chain recombines TRBV19 with TRBJ2-3; D is perhaps TRBD2 (5 bases). The CDR3 runs to 14 residues. V lost 3 bases and J lost 2, with 9 bases in between. Looked up from germline, CDR1 is LNHDA and CDR2 is SQIVND (reference sequence). CDR3 protein: CASSIAGHTDTQYF. CDR3 DNA: TGTGCCAGTAGTATCGCGGGCCACACAGATACGCAGTATTTT.

There are a few counts of this clone. V gene TRBV7-2 combines with J gene TRBJ1-1, with 7 bases aligning to TRBD1. Germline values: CDR1 SGHTA, CDR2 FQGNSA. V lost 5 bases and J lost 5; bases outside the gene matches: 5. CDR3 length: 13 amino acids. The CDR3 sequence: CASSLTGSTEAFF. In DNA, the CDR3 is TGTGCCAGCAGCCTGACAGGGAGTACTGAAGCTTTCTTT.

This clone appeared a few times. The chain joins TRBV30 to TRBJ2-7, with a weak D call TRBD1 (5 bases). V gave up 3 bases and J gave up 5 bases, with 20 bases separating them. Germline V CDR1 and CDR2: GTSNPN, SVGIG (reference sequence). The CDR3 runs 15 residues. The CDR3 coding sequence is TGTGCCTGGAGACCGGCCTCCCTCAGCAGGGACGAGCAGTACTTC. It is translated as CAWRPASLSRDEQYF.

The chain joins TRBV29-1 to TRBJ1-2, with 8 bases aligning to TRBD1. Germline CDR1 is SQVTM and CDR2 is ANQGSEA. The CDR3 runs 14 residues. J was trimmed by 3 bases and V by 7 bases; bases with no gene match: 10. The CDR3 bases are TGCAGCGCCCTGGGCAGGGGGCGCGACTATGGCTACACCTTC. Its protein product is CSALGRGRDYGYTF.

The chain joins TRBV5-1 to TRBJ2-7; TRBD1 aligns across 8 bases. With 4 bases clipped from V and 3 bases from J, the junction kept 6 bases outside the gene matches. This CDR3 has 14 amino acids. Germline assignment: CDR1 SGHRS and CDR2 YFSETQ. The CDR3 DNA follows: TGCGCCAGCAGCGAATCAGGGGGCTTCTACGAGCAGTACTTC. Its translation: CASSESGGFYEQYF.